These 8 T cell receptor beta chains originate from one sample sequenced in a study of graft-versus-host responses after intestinal transplantation (dated by TCRdb to 2020 to 2023). The method was the immunoSEQ multiplex PCR assay. TCRdb's version of the immuneACCESS table is confined to in-frame rearrangements and falls short of the full clone set. An unresolved V gene accounts for under half of the shortfall where checked; the remainder is of unknown origin. In all, the sample holds 20,000 to 30,000 clones, and 83% of those were seen once. The ten largest clones represent roughly 1.1% of the sample. Sequenced material: PBMCs, taken 28 days after intestinal transplant. Source of these receptors: a human patient who received an intestinal transplant, so some T cells may come from the graft donor.

The rearrangement joins TRBV7-9 to TRBJ2-3, with a tentative D call TRBD2 (5 bases). In germline, CDR1 is SEHNR, CDR2 FQNEAQ (reference sequence). V lost 4 bases and J lost 8, with 16 bases in between. The CDR3 covers 14 residues. The CDR3 DNA sequence: TGTGCCAGCAGCTCAATGACTACCATCGGTACGCAGTATTTT. It specifies CASSSMTTIGTQYF.

V usage is TRBV5-1 and J usage is TRBJ1-6; D perhaps matches TRBD1 (6 bases). The CDR3 has 13 residues. V dropped 4 bases and J dropped 5 bases, with 7 bases sitting between them. CDR1 is SGHRS, CDR2 YFSETQ, per germline. The CDR3 spells CASSRQDNSPLHF. The CDR3 DNA reads TGCGCCAGCAGCCGACAGGATAATTCACCCCTCCACTTT.

The chain carries TRBV11-3 and TRBJ2-7, with TRBD1 matching 7 bases. This CDR3 has 14 residues. Germline trimming cut 0 bases from V and 6 bases from J; bases unmatched to any gene: 5. In germline, CDR1 is SGHNT, CDR2 YENEEA. CDR3 in DNA: TGTGCCAGCAGCTTAGACCGTTCAGGGGGCGAGCAGTACTTC. It encodes CASSLDRSGGEQYF. The entire variable domain, with the rest obtained from reference TRBV11-3 and TRBJ2-7, is as follows: EAGVVQSPRYKIIEKKQPVAFWCNPISGHNTLYWYLQNLGQGPELLIRYENEEAVDDSQLPKDRFSAERLKGVDSTLKIQPAELGDSAVYLCASSLDRSGGEQYFGPGTRLTVT.

The chain links TRBV6-1 to TRBJ1-6; D unresolved. Between the trimmed V and J ends, which lost 8 bases and 0 bases, there was a span of 11 bases. The CDR3 sequence is 15 residues long. The germline V gene has CDR1 MNHNS and CDR2 SASEGT. This chain's CDR3 is CASGLGNSYNSPLHF. The CDR3 nucleotides read TGTGCCAGCGGGCTGGGCAACTCCTATAATTCACCCCTCCACTTT.

This clone was observed a single time. This chain joins TRBV5-1 and TRBJ2-7; possibly TRBD1 for D (6 bases). In germline, CDR1 is SGHRS, CDR2 YFSETQ. This CDR3 spans 15 amino acids. With 1 base removed from V and 2 bases from J, the gap between germline ends came to 13 bases. The CDR3 DNA sequence: TGCGCCAGCAGCTTGATGCCAGGACAGCCCTACGAGCAGTACTTC. This sequence encodes CASSLMPGQPYEQYF.

This chain connects TRBV6-5 to TRBJ2-7; D is ambiguous. V was shortened by 0 bases and J by 1 base, with 13 bases between the two germline ends. CDR1 MNHEY and CDR2 SVGAGI come from the germline V gene. CDR3 length: 16 residues. As DNA, the CDR3 is TGTGCCAGCAGTTACTCGATCAGCGATTATTCCTACGAGCAGTACTTC. Its translation: CASSYSISDYSYEQYF.

The rearrangement joins TRBV11-2 to TRBJ2-5, with 7 nucleotides matching TRBD1. Germline CDR1 SGHAT, CDR2 FQNNGV. This CDR3 contains 14 residues. V gave up 2 bases and J gave up 4 bases; unmatched junction bases: 4. CDR3 sequence (DNA): TGTGCCAGCAGCTTACAACAGGGGATAGAGACCCAGTACTTC. Protein sequence: CASSLQQGIETQYF.

About this clone: One end of the junction does not line up with germline, which may come from a read error. The V call is TRBV28, the J call TRBJ1-5, with a tentative D call TRBD1 (6 bases). The CDR3 spans 14 residues. Germline V lookup: CDR1 MDHEN, CDR2 SYDVKM. CDR3 nucleotide sequence: TGTGCCAGCAGTTATCAGGGGAGCAACCAGCCCCAGCATTTT. It yields the protein CASSYQGSNQPQHF.